The 17 T cell receptor beta chains below were found in one sample sequenced in a study of blood T cells in healthy people across ages. Together with a sample-barcoded 5' primer, a J-beta primer mix was included in a second PCR lasting about 6 to 11 cycles. MiXCR, run by TCRdb on the 5' RACE reads, gives a single entry per CDR3 protein. The sample includes roughly 1,000,000 distinct CDR3 sequences, 20% to 25% of them seen just once. These data also formed part of another study, on T cells of mothers and their children.

What was sequenced was blood. The receptors stem from a girl aged 2 to 10 in good health.

As concerns this clonotype: An end of the junction does not agree with germline; a read error may underlie this. The V and J genes are TRBV4-1 and TRBJ2-1, with D unresolved. This CDR3 is 12 amino acids long. The germline V gene encodes CDR1 MGHRA and CDR2 YSYEKL. The CDR3 is CASSQVVNEQFF. The CDR3 DNA sequence: TGTGCCAGCAGCCAAGTTGTCAATGAGCAGTTCTTC.

The chain links TRBV7-9 to TRBJ2-7; TRBD2 might be the D (5 bases). The ends were cut back, 1 base at V and 3 bases at J, with 13 bases in the middle. This CDR3 comprises 15 residues. CDR1 and CDR2 (germline): SEHNR, FQNEAQ (reference sequence). The CDR3 loop is CASSLESGYNYEQYF. CDR3 in DNA: TGTGCCAGCAGCTTAGAATCGGGATACAACTACGAGCAGTACTTC.

The rearrangement joins TRBV11-2 to TRBJ2-7, with 8 bases fitting TRBD2. Germline loops: CDR1 SGHAT, CDR2 FQNNGV. The ends lost 5 bases at V and 2 bases at J; junction bases unmatched: 11. This CDR3 has 16 residues. DNA for the CDR3: TGTGCCAGCAGCGCGGTTAGCGGGAATGCGGCCTACGAGCAGTACTTC. It yields the protein CASSAVSGNAAYEQYF.

This clonotype has only a few counts. One end of the junction varies from germline; a read error may be responsible. V is TRBV24-1 and J is TRBJ2-1; unclear D gene. This CDR3 is 13 amino acids long. Per germline, CDR1 KGHDR and CDR2 SFDVKD. In DNA form, the CDR3 reads TGTGCCACTTCCGACTTGGGTGACAATGTGCAGTTCTTC. This encodes CATSDLGDNVQFF.

This rearrangement joins TRBV6-6 to TRBJ2-2; unclear D gene. The ends were cut back, 7 bases at V and 1 base at J, with 4 bases in the middle. The CDR3 has 12 residues. Germline assignment: CDR1 MNHNY and CDR2 SVGAGI (reference sequence). In DNA, the CDR3 is TGTGCCAGCACCCGGAACACCGGGGAGCTGTTTTTT. Translated, it gives CASTRNTGELFF.

This clonotype was seen only a few times. The gene calls are TRBV29-1 and TRBJ2-5, with 13 bases identical to TRBD2. The germline CDR1 and CDR2 sequences are SQVTM and ANQGSEA. The V segment lost 4 bases and the J segment 2 bases; nucleotides outside the gene matches: 4. This CDR3 region has 15 residues. CDR3: CSVGGLAGPQETQYF. Here the CDR3 DNA reads TGCAGCGTTGGGGGACTAGCGGGGCCTCAAGAGACCCAGTACTTC. The full variable domain, its missing parts supplied by reference TRBV29-1 and TRBJ2-5, is SAVISQKPSRDICQRGTSLTIQCQVDSQVTMMFWYRQQPGQSLTLIATANQGSEATYESGFVIDKFPISRPNLTFSTLTVSNMSPEDSSIYLCSVGGLAGPQETQYFGPGTRLLVL.

This clonotype was seen only a few times. This chain joins TRBV27 and TRBJ1-4; D gene unclear. Trimming shortened V by 9 bases and J by 4 bases, and 15 bases separated the two germline ends. Germline assignment: CDR1 MNHEY and CDR2 SMNVEV (reference sequence). The CDR3 length is 14 residues. For the CDR3, the DNA is TGTGCCAGTAAGATGTGGGCGAATAATGAAAAACTGTTTTTT. Amino acids: CASKMWANNEKLFF.

The genes are TRBV7-9 and TRBJ2-1; 9 bases are shared with TRBD1. The CDR3 loop spans 15 amino acids. The V segment lost 5 bases and the J segment 6 bases; nucleotides outside the gene matches: 8. CDR1 is SEHNR, CDR2 FQNEAQ, per germline (reference sequence). The CDR3 loop is CASSLRDRVVNEQFF. CDR3 in DNA: TGTGCCAGCAGCCTCCGGGACAGGGTTGTCAATGAGCAGTTCTTC.

This clonotype was recorded a few times. The CDR3 bases are TGTGCCATCAGGGGGGCTCCCATCGACGAGCAGTACTTC. Translation gives CAIRGAPIDEQYF. The chain employs TRBV6-2 or TRBV6-3 and TRBJ2-7, with D possibly TRBD1 on 7 matching bases. V shed 10 bases and J shed 5 bases, with 18 bases lying between them. The CDR3 is made up of 13 amino acids. Germline CDR1 and CDR2: MNHEY and SVGEGT.

With respect to this clonotype: Germline is not matched at one junction end, which may reflect a read error. The rearrangement joins TRBV7-3 to TRBJ2-7; D may be TRBD1 or TRBD2 (5 bases each). The CDR3 contains 15 residues. Germline V lookup: CDR1 SGHTA, CDR2 FQGTGA. CDR3 nucleotide sequence: TGTGCCAGCAGCCTAACCTCGGGACGGATCTACGAGCAGTACTTC. As protein: CASSLTSGRIYEQYF.

The rearrangement uses TRBV11-2 and TRBJ2-5; D is unclear. The DNA end lines up better with TRBJ2-1; the J call may be wrong. The germline V gene has CDR1 SGHAT and CDR2 FQNNGV. The CDR3 is 13 residues long. The CDR3 region has the DNA TGTGCCAGCAGTTCACTGGTTAGGGTCGAGCAGTTCTTC. Protein product: CASSSLVRVEQFF.

This clonotype turned up a few times. The rearrangement links TRBV7-9 to TRBJ2-5, with D uncertain. The CDR3 runs to 12 residues. V was trimmed by 4 bases and J by 5 bases, leaving 8 bases between them. The germline V gene encodes CDR1 SEHNR and CDR2 FQNEAQ (reference sequence). The CDR3 DNA reads as TGTGCCAGCAGCTCCAAGGCGGAGACCCAGTACTTC. It is translated as CASSSKAETQYF.

The chain employs TRBV7-6 and TRBJ2-3; maybe TRBD2 (6 bases). The CDR3 sequence is 12 residues long. Germline loops: CDR1 SGHVS, CDR2 FNYEAQ. Trimming shortened V by 5 bases and J by 4 bases, and 7 bases separated the two germline ends. The chain's CDR3 is CASSGGSDTQYF. In DNA, the CDR3 is TGTGCCAGCAGCGGGGGGTCAGATACGCAGTATTTT.

This clonotype was counted between two and nine times. The chain combines TRBV20-1 with TRBJ1-2; 7 positions agree with TRBD1. Germline values: CDR1 DFQATT, CDR2 SNEGSKA (reference sequence). Trimming at V came to 6 bases and at J to 6 bases, leaving 7 bases not matched to a gene. The CDR3 runs 12 residues. CDR3 coding DNA: TGCAGTGCAAGGGAGGGGGCGCATGGCTACACCTTC. Translating gives CSAREGAHGYTF.

The chain joins TRBV11-2 to TRBJ2-6; the D is unclear. The CDR3 length is 17 residues. Per the germline V gene, CDR1 is SGHAT and CDR2 is FQNNGV. V was shortened by 4 bases and J by 0 bases, with 13 bases between the two germline ends. The CDR3 sequence is CASSSRVGNSGANVLTF. CDR3 bases: TGTGCCAGCAGCTCCAGAGTAGGGAACTCTGGGGCCAACGTCCTGACTTTC.

The sample holds a few counts of this clonotype. The chain uses TRBV29-1 and TRBJ2-1, with D uncertain. The V gene lost 6 bases and the J gene lost 7 bases, with 19 bases spanning the gap. This CDR3 has 14 residues. CDR1 and CDR2 from the germline V gene are SQVTM and ANQGSEA. The CDR3 region is CSVSDPEAGNEQFF. CDR3 DNA sequence: TGCAGCGTCTCGGACCCTGAGGCTGGGAATGAGCAGTTCTTC.

This clonotype was recorded a few times. The chain joins TRBV29-1 to TRBJ1-2, with D possibly TRBD1 on 6 matching bases. CDR1 is SQVTM and CDR2 is ANQGSEA in the germline V gene. The CDR3 covers 14 residues. Trimming shortened V by 4 bases and J by 3 bases, and 15 bases separated the two germline ends. The CDR3 DNA sequence: TGCAGCGTTGTGGCCCAGGGACAAGACTATGGCTACACCTTC. It codes for CSVVAQGQDYGYTF.